Sequencing of this T cell receptor beta chain was carried out in a study of cytomegalovirus exposure and HLA in healthy donors. Study results and caveats: Productive rates of about 87% or about 30% were seen for most TCR beta V segments in an earlier analysis. An assumption of roughly uniform sequencing depth across donors underlay the presence/absence analyses.

In this sample, this clone turned up a few times. Antigen: not known. 13 Jbeta primers and 60 Vbeta primers were used for the PCR. This table comes from immunoSEQ multiplex PCR, and its TCRdb copy is limited to in-frame clones, with some not included. The data hold about 170,000 clones, with over 70% observed a single time. This CDR3 contains 16 residues. Germline V lookup: CDR1 LNHDA, CDR2 SQIVND (reference sequence). V lost 3 bases to trimming and J lost 4 bases; unmatched junction nucleotides: 9. Sequenced input: PBMCs. This receptor was taken from a female donor in good health and CMV-seronegative. V usage is TRBV19 and J usage is TRBJ2-5, with TRBD2 identical over 9 bases. This CDR3 reads CASSIRASGERETQYF. Written as DNA, the CDR3 is TGTGCCAGTAGTATCCGGGCTAGCGGGGAGAGAGAGACCCAGTACTTC.